This TCR beta chain was recorded in a study of blood T cell repertoires in COVID-19 (dated by TCRdb to about 2020). For the wider study: Collaborator samples came from the United States, Italy and Spain and covered acute and convalescent phases of COVID-19. A freely available public database, intended as a resource for researchers studying the immune response to SARS-CoV-2, is where the repertoires were released. The sample metadata nearly always contained a de-identified subject ID, COVID-19 status, age in years and sex. Subjects who had been exposed to COVID-19, were actively infected with it, or had recovered from it provided the deeply sampled blood TCRbeta repertoires that made up the dataset. The samples were drawn from two sources: the first 160 participants of the ongoing ImmuneRACE study, and over 950 subjects contributed by 6 global collaborators. HLA class I and class II types, where available, came from metadata supplied by the sample provider rather than from assay-based typing. The prospective study material was composed of cDNA or gDNA derived from T cells, B-cell-depleted T cells, or PBMCs. What the research found in general, with its limitations: The amount of clinical and demographic metadata varied by source and participant and was provided uncurated.

The CDR3 starts with the cysteine, ends with the phenylalanine, and has 13 residues. The kept DNA is CDR3 alone, 39 bases in frame from the first base. CDR1 and CDR2, per the germline V gene, are MDHEN and SYDVKM. At the junction V is shortened by 7 bases and J by 8 bases, with 15 bases in between. TCRbeta CDR3 regions were amplified from genomic DNA using the immunoSEQ Assay, a bias-controlled multiplex PCR. From the authors' description of their analysis: The number of nucleated cells in each sample was estimated from the amplification of reference gene primers within the assay. To quantify the absolute abundance of each unique TCRbeta CDR3 rearrangement, sequence reads were collapsed and filtered. For each sample, productive Simpson clonality was calculated by taking the square root of Simpson's diversity index across productive rearrangements. Drawn from immuneACCESS, this table holds only the in-frame rearrangements with V and J called that TCRdb kept. Clones are partly lost; checked studies trace under half to an unresolved V gene and leave the rest unexplained. D and trimming come from the DNA, and the V and J calls and clone size come from that table. The sample table records about 160,000 clones; roughly 90% of these occur just once. The ten largest make up approximately 5% of the sample.

Note on this clone: The target of this receptor is not known. Per-base quality was not reported, and no clone a single base away is much larger than it.

One collaborating source in Seattle enrolled patients during active infection and followed them longitudinally through the course of disease. Collaborating institutions collected whole blood in K2EDTA tubes following their own protocols. For TCRbeta analysis, collaborator samples were shipped as frozen whole blood, as isolated PBMCs, or as DNA extracted from either sample type. This TCR derives from a man younger than 45 with COVID-19, enrolled during active disease. The specimen was peripheral blood. This chain joins TRBV28 to TRBJ2-1, with TRBD2 as a weak D call on 6 bases. In nucleotide form, the sequence is TGTGCCAGCACCGGGGGTGAGGGCTATGAGCAGTTCTTC. Its protein is CASTGGEGYEQFF.